This paragraph reports one T cell receptor (beta chain). As yet, its antigen is unknown. CDR1 is MGHRA and CDR2 is YSYEKL in the germline V gene. V lost 1 base, J lost 3 bases, and 13 bases lay in between. The CDR3 contains 15 residues. The sample belongs to a study of post-analysis software for immune sequencing data. Overall study findings and caveats: The five TRBV segments detected at higher frequency in patients than in controls included TRBV5-6, TRBV5-1 and TRBV20-1.

TCR beta libraries were prepared from cDNA with unique molecular identifiers. TCRdb reprocessed the PCR reads via MiXCR and lists one record per CDR3 protein. In the table there are 400,000 to 500,000 distinct CDR3 sequences, 39% of which are singletons. The chain carries TRBV4-1 and TRBJ2-7, with D hard to call. The TCR sequence derives from a girl aged 2 to 9 with multiple sclerosis. Material for sequencing was blood. CDR3 sequence: CASSQARTPSYEQYF. The CDR3 bases are TGCGCCAGCAGCCAAGCGAGGACCCCTAGCTACGAGCAGTACTTC.